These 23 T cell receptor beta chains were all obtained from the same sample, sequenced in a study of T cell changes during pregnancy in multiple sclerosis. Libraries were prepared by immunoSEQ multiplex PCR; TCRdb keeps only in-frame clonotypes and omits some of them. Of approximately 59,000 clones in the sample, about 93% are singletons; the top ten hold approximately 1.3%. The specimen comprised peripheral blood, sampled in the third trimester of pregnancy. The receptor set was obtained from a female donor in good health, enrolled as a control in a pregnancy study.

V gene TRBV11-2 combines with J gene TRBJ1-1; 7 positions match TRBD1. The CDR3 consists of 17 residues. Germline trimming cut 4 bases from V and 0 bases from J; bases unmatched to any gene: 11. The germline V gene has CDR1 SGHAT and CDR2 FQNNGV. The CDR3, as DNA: TGTGCCAGCAGCTCCGCAGGGGGACGGGACCTGAACACTGAAGCTTTCTTT. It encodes CASSSAGGRDLNTEAFF.

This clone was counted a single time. CDR3 bases: TGTGCCAGCAGCGCCCCATTATCGGGGGGGGGCCAAGAGACCCAGTACTTC. It encodes CASSAPLSGGGQETQYF. This chain links TRBV9 with TRBJ2-5; 8 bases map to TRBD2. Germline-derived CDR1 and CDR2 are SGDLS and YYNGEE. The CDR3 extends over 17 amino acids. The ends lost 3 bases at V and 1 base at J; junction bases unmatched: 11.

The DNA for the CDR3 is TGCGCCAGCAGCCCAAGGACAGGCGCCTATGGCTACACCTTC. It specifies CASSPRTGAYGYTF. The chain couples TRBV4-3 to TRBJ1-2; 7 bases match TRBD1. V lost 4 bases and J lost 4; bases outside the gene matches: 6. The CDR3 spans 14 residues. Germline V gene sequence: CDR1 LGHNA, CDR2 YSLEER.

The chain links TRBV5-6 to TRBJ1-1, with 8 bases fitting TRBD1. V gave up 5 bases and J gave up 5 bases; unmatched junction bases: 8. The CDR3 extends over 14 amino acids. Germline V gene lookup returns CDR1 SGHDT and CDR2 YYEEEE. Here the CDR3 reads CASSSGGIGTEAFF. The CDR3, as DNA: TGTGCCAGCAGTTCAGGGGGCATTGGGACTGAAGCTTTCTTT.

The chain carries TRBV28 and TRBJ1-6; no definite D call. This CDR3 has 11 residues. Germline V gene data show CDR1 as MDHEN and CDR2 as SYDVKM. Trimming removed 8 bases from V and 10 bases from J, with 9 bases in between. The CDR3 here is CASRSGSPLHF. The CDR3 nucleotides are TGTGCCAGCCGGTCCGGGTCACCCCTCCACTTT.

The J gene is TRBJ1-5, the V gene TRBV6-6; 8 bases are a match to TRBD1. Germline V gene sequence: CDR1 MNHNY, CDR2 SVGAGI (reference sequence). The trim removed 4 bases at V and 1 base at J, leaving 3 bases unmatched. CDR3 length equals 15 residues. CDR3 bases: TGTGCCAGCAGTTCCCAGGGGGCAAGCAATCAGCCCCAGCATTTT. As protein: CASSSQGASNQPQHF.

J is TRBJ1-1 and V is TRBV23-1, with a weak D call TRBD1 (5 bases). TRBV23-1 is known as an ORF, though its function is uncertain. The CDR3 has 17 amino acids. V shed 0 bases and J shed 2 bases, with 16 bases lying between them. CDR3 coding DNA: TGCGCCAGCAGTCAATCGAAAGGGGCCGCTATTAACACTGAAGCTTTCTTT. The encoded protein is CASSQSKGAAINTEAFF.

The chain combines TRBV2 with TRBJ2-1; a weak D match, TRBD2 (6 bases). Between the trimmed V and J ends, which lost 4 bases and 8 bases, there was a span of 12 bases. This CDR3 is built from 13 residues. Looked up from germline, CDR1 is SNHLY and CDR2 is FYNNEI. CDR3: CASSAEGGDEQFF. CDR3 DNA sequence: TGTGCCAGCAGTGCGGAGGGAGGAGATGAGCAGTTCTTC.

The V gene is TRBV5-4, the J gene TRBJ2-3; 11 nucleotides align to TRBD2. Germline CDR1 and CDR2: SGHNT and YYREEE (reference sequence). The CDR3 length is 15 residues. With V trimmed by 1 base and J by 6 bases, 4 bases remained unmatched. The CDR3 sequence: CASSLTSGGVDTQYF. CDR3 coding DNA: TGTGCCAGCAGCTTGACTAGCGGGGGTGTGGATACGCAGTATTTT.

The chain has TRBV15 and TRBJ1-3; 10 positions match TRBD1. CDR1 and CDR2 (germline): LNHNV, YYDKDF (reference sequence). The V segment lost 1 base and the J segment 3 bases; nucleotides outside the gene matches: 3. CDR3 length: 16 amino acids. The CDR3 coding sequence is TGTGCCACCAGCAGAGGACAGGGGGCCCATGGAAACACCATATATTTT. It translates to CATSRGQGAHGNTIYF.

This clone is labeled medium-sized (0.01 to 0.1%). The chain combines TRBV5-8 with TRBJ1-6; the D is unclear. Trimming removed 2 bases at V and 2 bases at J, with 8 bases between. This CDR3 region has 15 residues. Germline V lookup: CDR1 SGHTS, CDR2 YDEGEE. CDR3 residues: CASSFPNTYNSPLHF. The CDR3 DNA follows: TGTGCCAGCAGCTTTCCGAACACCTATAATTCACCCCTCCACTTT.

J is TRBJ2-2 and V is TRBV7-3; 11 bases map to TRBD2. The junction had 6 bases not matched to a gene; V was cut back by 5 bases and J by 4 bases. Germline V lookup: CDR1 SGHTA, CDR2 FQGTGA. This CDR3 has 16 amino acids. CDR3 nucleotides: TGTGCCAGCAGCCCAGGACTAGCGGGCCCCACCGGGGAGCTGTTTTTT. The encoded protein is CASSPGLAGPTGELFF.

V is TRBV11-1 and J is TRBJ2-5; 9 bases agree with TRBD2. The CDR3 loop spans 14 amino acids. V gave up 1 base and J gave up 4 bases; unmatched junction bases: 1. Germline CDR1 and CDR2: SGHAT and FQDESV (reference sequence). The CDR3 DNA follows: TGTGCCAGCAGCTTAGTGACTAGCGGAGAGACCCAGTACTTC. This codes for CASSLVTSGETQYF.

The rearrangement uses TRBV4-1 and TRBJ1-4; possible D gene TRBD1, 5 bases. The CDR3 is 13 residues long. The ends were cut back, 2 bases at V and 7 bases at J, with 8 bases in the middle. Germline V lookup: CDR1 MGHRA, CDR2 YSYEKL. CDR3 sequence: CASSQWQGEKLFF. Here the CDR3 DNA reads TGCGCCAGCAGCCAATGGCAGGGTGAAAAACTGTTTTTT.

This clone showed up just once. The CDR3 loop reads CASSGGQEWNQPQHF. The CDR3 DNA sequence: TGTGCCTCGTCGGGGGGCCAGGAGTGGAATCAGCCCCAGCATTTT. The chain links TRBV2 to TRBJ1-5; TRBD1 is a possible D gene (6 bases). V lost 11 bases to trimming and J lost 4 bases, with 21 bases between them. The CDR3 runs to 15 residues. Germline V gene lookup returns CDR1 SNHLY and CDR2 FYNNEI.

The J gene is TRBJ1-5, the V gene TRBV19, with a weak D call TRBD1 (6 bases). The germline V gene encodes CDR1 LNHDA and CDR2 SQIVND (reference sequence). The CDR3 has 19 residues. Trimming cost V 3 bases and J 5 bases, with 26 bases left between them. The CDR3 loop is CASSMDLPGVGEQDQPQHF. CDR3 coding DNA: TGTGCCAGTAGTATGGATTTACCAGGGGTAGGAGAACAGGATCAGCCCCAGCATTTT. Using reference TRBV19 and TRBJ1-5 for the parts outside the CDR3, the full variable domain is DGGITQSPKYLFRKEGQNVTLSCEQNLNHDAMYWYRQDPGQGLRLIYYSQIVNDFQKGDIAEGYSVSREKKESFPLTVTSAQKNPTAFYLCASSMDLPGVGEQDQPQHFGDGTRLSIL.

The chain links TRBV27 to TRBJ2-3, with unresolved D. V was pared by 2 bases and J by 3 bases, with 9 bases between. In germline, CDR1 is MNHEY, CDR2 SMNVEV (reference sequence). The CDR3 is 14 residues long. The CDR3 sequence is CASSLGVSTDTQYF. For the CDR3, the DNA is TGTGCCAGCAGTTTAGGAGTGTCTACAGATACGCAGTATTTT.

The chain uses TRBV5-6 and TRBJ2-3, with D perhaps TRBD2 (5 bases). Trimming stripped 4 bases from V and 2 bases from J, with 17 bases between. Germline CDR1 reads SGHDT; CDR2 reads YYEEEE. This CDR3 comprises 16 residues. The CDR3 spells CASSNILGKTTDTQYF. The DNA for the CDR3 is TGTGCCAGCAGCAACATACTAGGAAAGACCACAGATACGCAGTATTTT.

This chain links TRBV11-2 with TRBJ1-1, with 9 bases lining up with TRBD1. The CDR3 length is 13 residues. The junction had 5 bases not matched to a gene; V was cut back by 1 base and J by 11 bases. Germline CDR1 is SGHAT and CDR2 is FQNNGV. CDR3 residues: CASSLADRGNAFF. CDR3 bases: TGTGCCAGCAGCTTAGCGGACAGGGGTAACGCTTTCTTT.

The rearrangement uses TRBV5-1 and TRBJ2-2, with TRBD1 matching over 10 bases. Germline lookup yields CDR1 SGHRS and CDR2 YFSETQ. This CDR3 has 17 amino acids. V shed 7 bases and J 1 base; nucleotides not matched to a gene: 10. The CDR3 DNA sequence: TGCGCCAGCCGCGGGACAGGGGAGGAACGGAACACCGGGGAGCTGTTTTTT. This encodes CASRGTGEERNTGELFF. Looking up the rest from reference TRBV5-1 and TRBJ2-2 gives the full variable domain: KAGVTQTPRYLIKTRGQQVTLSCSPISGHRSVSWYQQTPGQGLQFLFEYFSETQRNKGNFPGRFSGRQFSNSRSEMNVSTLELGDSALYLCASRGTGEERNTGELFFGEGSRLTVL.

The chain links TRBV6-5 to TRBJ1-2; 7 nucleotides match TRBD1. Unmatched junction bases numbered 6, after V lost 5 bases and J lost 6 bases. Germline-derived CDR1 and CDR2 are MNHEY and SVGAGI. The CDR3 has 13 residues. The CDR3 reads CASSTKGADGYTF. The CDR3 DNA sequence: TGTGCCAGCAGTACGAAGGGGGCTGATGGCTACACCTTC.

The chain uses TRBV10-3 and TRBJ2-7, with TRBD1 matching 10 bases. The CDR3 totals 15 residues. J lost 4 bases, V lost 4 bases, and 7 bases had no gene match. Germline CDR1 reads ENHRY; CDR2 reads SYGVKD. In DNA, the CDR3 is TGTGCCATCAGTGCCCAGACAGGGGGCTCTTACGAGCAGTACTTC. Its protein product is CAISAQTGGSYEQYF.

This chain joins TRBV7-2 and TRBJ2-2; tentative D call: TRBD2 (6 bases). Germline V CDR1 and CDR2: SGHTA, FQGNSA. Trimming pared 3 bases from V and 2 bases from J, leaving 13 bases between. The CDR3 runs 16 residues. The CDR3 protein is CASSFSGGSNTGELFF. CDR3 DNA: TGTGCCAGCAGCTTTTCTGGGGGGTCCAACACCGGGGAGCTGTTTTTT.